These T cell receptor beta chains were read from a single sample in a study of cytomegalovirus exposure and HLA in healthy donors. Sequencing was performed with immunoSEQ multiplex PCR; in TCRdb, only in-frame clones are kept and a portion is missing. Among 150,000 to 200,000 clones listed, about 81% were seen once. The specimen was PBMCs. These receptor sequences come from a woman in her 30s in good health and CMV-seronegative. Each CDR3 is given with its conserved first and last residue. A D gene is named only where the DNA matches it firmly. Only part of the rows carry a size: once, few, many, or a class if the clone is expanded.

CDR3 DNA: TGTGCCAGCAGCTTAGCACCGGGGACAGGGGGCGGTTTAGCCACTGAAGCTTTCTTT
CDR3 protein: CASSLAPGTGGGLATEAFF
V gene: TRBV7-6
J gene: TRBJ1-1
D gene: TRBD1
clone size: once

CDR3 DNA: TGTGCCAGCAGCCAAGACTCGGGACTCTCGACCTACGAGCAGTACTTC
CDR3 protein: CASSQDSGLSTYEQYF
V gene: TRBV4-2
J gene: TRBJ2-7
D gene: .
clone size: .

CDR3 DNA: TGTGCCAGCAGCTCCACTAGCGGAATCTCCTACGAGCAGTACTTC
CDR3 protein: CASSSTSGISYEQYF
V gene: TRBV7-9
J gene: TRBJ2-7
D gene: TRBD2
clone size: .

CDR3 DNA: TGTGCCAGCAGCTTAGCGGGAGCATATGGCTACACCTTC
CDR3 protein: CASSLAGAYGYTF
V gene: TRBV7-9
J gene: TRBJ1-2
D gene: .
clone size: .

CDR3 DNA: TGTGCCAGCAGATCTGGGCGGGGTTTAAGCGACGGCTACACCTTC
CDR3 protein: CASRSGRGLSDGYTF
V gene: TRBV6-5
J gene: TRBJ1-2
D gene: .
clone size: .

CDR3 DNA: TGTGCCAGCAGTTACTCTGGACAGGGGGCTACCGACGAGCAGTACTTC
CDR3 protein: CASSYSGQGATDEQYF
V gene: TRBV6-5
J gene: TRBJ2-7
D gene: TRBD1
clone size: once

CDR3 DNA: TGCGCCAGCAGCCCTGCGGGTGGCACTGAAGCTTTCTTT
CDR3 protein: CASSPAGGTEAFF
V gene: TRBV5-1
J gene: TRBJ1-1
D gene: .
clone size: .

CDR3 DNA: TGTGCCACCAGCCGAAGACTAGCGACCTTACAAGAGACCCAGTACTTC
CDR3 protein: CATSRRLATLQETQYF
V gene: TRBV15
J gene: TRBJ2-5
D gene: TRBD2
clone size: .

CDR3 DNA: TGTGCCAGCGGAGTCCTAGCCCCCGATACGCAGTATTTT
CDR3 protein: CASGVLAPDTQYF
V gene: TRBV6-6
J gene: TRBJ2-3
D gene: .
clone size: few

CDR3 DNA: TGTGCCAGCAGGTTAATAATGAACACTGAAGCTTTCTTT
CDR3 protein: CASRLIMNTEAFF
V gene: TRBV2
J gene: TRBJ1-1
D gene: .
clone size: .

CDR3 DNA: TGTGCCAGCAGTTACGGGGGCTTTAGCAATCAGCCCCAGCATTTT
CDR3 protein: CASSYGGFSNQPQHF
V gene: TRBV6-5
J gene: TRBJ1-5
D gene: .
clone size: .

CDR3 DNA: TGCGCCAGCAGCGGGACAGGGGGCACAGAGACCCAGTACTTC
CDR3 protein: CASSGTGGTETQYF
V gene: TRBV5-1
J gene: TRBJ2-5
D gene: TRBD1
clone size: .

CDR3 DNA: TGTGCCACCAGCAGAGAAGGACAGGGGTTGAGCGAGCAGTACTTC
CDR3 protein: CATSREGQGLSEQYF
V gene: TRBV15
J gene: TRBJ2-7
D gene: TRBD1
clone size: .

CDR3 DNA: TGTGCCAGCAGCTCCACAGGGAACACCGGGGAGCTGTTTTTT
CDR3 protein: CASSSTGNTGELFF
V gene: TRBV7-3
J gene: TRBJ2-2
D gene: .
clone size: .

CDR3 DNA: TGTGCCATCAGTCTAGCGAAGTCCTACAATGAGCAGTTCTTC
CDR3 protein: CAISLAKSYNEQFF
V gene: TRBV10-3
J gene: TRBJ2-1
D gene: .
clone size: .

CDR3 DNA: TGTGCCAGTAGTGTCGGGGAAGATCAGCCCCAGCATTTT
CDR3 protein: CASSVGEDQPQHF
V gene: TRBV19
J gene: TRBJ1-5
D gene: .
clone size: .

CDR3 DNA: TGTGCCAGTAGTCCGGGACAGGGGAACGAGCAGTACTTC
CDR3 protein: CASSPGQGNEQYF
V gene: TRBV19
J gene: TRBJ2-7
D gene: TRBD1
clone size: once

CDR3 DNA: TGCGCCAGCAGTGGGGGGCAGGGATACCAGCCCCAGCATTTT
CDR3 protein: CASSGGQGYQPQHF
V gene: TRBV10-1
J gene: TRBJ1-5
D gene: .
clone size: .

CDR3 DNA: TGTGCCAGCAGCCAAGTCGAAGAGACCCAGTACTTC
CDR3 protein: CASSQVEETQYF
V gene: TRBV4-2
J gene: TRBJ2-5
D gene: .
clone size: few

CDR3 DNA: TGTGCCAGCAGCGCGGACAGGACGAACACCGGGGAGCTGTTTTTT
CDR3 protein: CASSADRTNTGELFF
V gene: TRBV6-1
J gene: TRBJ2-2
D gene: TRBD1
clone size: .

CDR3 DNA: TGCGCCAGCAGCCAGGGACAGGGGAAGAACACTGAAGCTTTCTTT
CDR3 protein: CASSQGQGKNTEAFF
V gene: TRBV5-1
J gene: TRBJ1-1
D gene: TRBD1
clone size: .

CDR3 DNA: TGTGCCAGCAGCTTGGACGGGACTAGCCCAGATACGCAGTATTTT
CDR3 protein: CASSLDGTSPDTQYF
V gene: TRBV5-6
J gene: TRBJ2-3
D gene: TRBD2
clone size: .

CDR3 DNA: TGTGCCTGGAGTGTACTGGGGCAGGACCAAAGTTTGGACACTGAAGCTTTCTTT
CDR3 protein: CAWSVLGQDQSLDTEAFF
V gene: TRBV30
J gene: TRBJ1-1
D gene: .
clone size: .

CDR3 DNA: TGTGCCTGGAAGCGCAAGAGCTTCTATGGCTACACCTTC
CDR3 protein: CAWKRKSFYGYTF
V gene: TRBV30
J gene: TRBJ1-2
D gene: .
clone size: .

CDR3 DNA: TGTGCCAGCAGTTACTCGATTCAAGAGATGAACACTGAAGCTTTCTTT
CDR3 protein: CASSYSIQEMNTEAFF
V gene: TRBV6-5
J gene: TRBJ1-1
D gene: .
clone size: .

CDR3 DNA: TGTGCCAGCAGTCACAACAACTATGGCTACACCTTC
CDR3 protein: CASSHNNYGYTF
V gene: TRBV6-6
J gene: TRBJ1-2
D gene: .
clone size: .

CDR3 DNA: TGCGCCAGCAGCCCGGGGAGGGCCGAAGATACGCAGTATTTT
CDR3 protein: CASSPGRAEDTQYF
V gene: TRBV5-1
J gene: TRBJ2-3
D gene: TRBD2
clone size: once

CDR3 DNA: TGTGCCAGCAGTGAAGTGTACGGCCAAGAGACCCAGTACTTC
CDR3 protein: CASSEVYGQETQYF
V gene: TRBV2
J gene: TRBJ2-5
D gene: .
clone size: .

CDR3 DNA: TGTGCCTGGAGTGTAAGGCGCGGACTAGCGCTCCAAGAGACCCAGTACTTC
CDR3 protein: CAWSVRRGLALQETQYF
V gene: TRBV30
J gene: TRBJ2-5
D gene: TRBD2
clone size: .

CDR3 DNA: TGTGCCAGCAGCTTAGGTCTCAGAAGGCGGGCTAACTATGGCTACACCTTC
CDR3 protein: CASSLGLRRRANYGYTF
V gene: TRBV7-8
J gene: TRBJ1-2
D gene: .
clone size: .

CDR3 DNA: TGTGCCAGCAGCTTAGATTTCGGGAACACTGAAGCTTTCTTT
CDR3 protein: CASSLDFGNTEAFF
V gene: TRBV11-2
J gene: TRBJ1-1
D gene: .
clone size: .

CDR3 DNA: TGTGCCAGCAGGACAGGGCTGGACACTGAAGCTTTCTTT
CDR3 protein: CASRTGLDTEAFF
V gene: TRBV7-3
J gene: TRBJ1-1
D gene: TRBD1
clone size: .

CDR3 DNA: TGCGCCAGCAGCTTGTCCCCTAGCGGTGCCCTTAATGAGCAGTTCTTC
CDR3 protein: CASSLSPSGALNEQFF
V gene: TRBV5-1
J gene: TRBJ2-1
D gene: TRBD2
clone size: .

CDR3 DNA: TGTGCCAGCAGTACAGGGGGTTCGACTAATGAAAAACTGTTTTTT
CDR3 protein: CASSTGGSTNEKLFF
V gene: TRBV28
J gene: TRBJ1-4
D gene: TRBD1
clone size: .

CDR3 DNA: TGTGCCAGCAGTACACACTACGAGCAGTACTTC
CDR3 protein: CASSTHYEQYF
V gene: TRBV6-1
J gene: TRBJ2-7
D gene: .
clone size: few

CDR3 DNA: TGCGCCAGCAGCTTTTCGGGGAATCAAGGAGAGACCCAGTACTTC
CDR3 protein: CASSFSGNQGETQYF
V gene: TRBV5-1
J gene: TRBJ2-5
D gene: .
clone size: .

CDR3 DNA: TGTGCCAGCAGTACCGACAGGAATTCACCCCTCCACTTT
CDR3 protein: CASSTDRNSPLHF
V gene: TRBV6-4
J gene: TRBJ1-6
D gene: .
clone size: many

CDR3 DNA: TGTGCCAGCAACCAAATGGCCACAGATACGCAGTATTTT
CDR3 protein: CASNQMATDTQYF
V gene: TRBV6-5
J gene: TRBJ2-3
D gene: .
clone size: many

CDR3 DNA: TGTGCCAGCAGGCAGCTTAGGCAGGACTCCTACGAGCAGTACTTC
CDR3 protein: CASRQLRQDSYEQYF
V gene: TRBV2
J gene: TRBJ2-7
D gene: .
clone size: .

CDR3 DNA: TGCGCCAGCAGCTTGAGTGACTATGAAGATACGCAGTATTTT
CDR3 protein: CASSLSDYEDTQYF
V gene: TRBV5-1
J gene: TRBJ2-3
D gene: .
clone size: .

CDR3 DNA: TGCGCCAGCAGGGGGCGGGACTACAATGAGCAGTTCTTC
CDR3 protein: CASRGRDYNEQFF
V gene: TRBV5-1
J gene: TRBJ2-1
D gene: .
clone size: .

CDR3 DNA: TGTGCCATCAGCGCACAGGGGGTAAACACTGAAGCTTTCTTT
CDR3 protein: CAISAQGVNTEAFF
V gene: TRBV10-3
J gene: TRBJ1-1
D gene: TRBD1
clone size: few

CDR3 DNA: TGTGCTAGTGGTTTGTTGGGCCGAGAGACCCAGTACTTC
CDR3 protein: CASGLLGRETQYF
V gene: TRBV12-5
J gene: TRBJ2-5
D gene: .
clone size: .

CDR3 DNA: TGTGCCATCCGGGGACTCGGCTCTGGAAACACCATATATTTT
CDR3 protein: CAIRGLGSGNTIYF
V gene: TRBV11-2
J gene: TRBJ1-3
D gene: .
clone size: .

CDR3 DNA: TGTGCCAGCAGCGGACTAGCGGGATACACAGATACGCAGTATTTT
CDR3 protein: CASSGLAGYTDTQYF
V gene: TRBV6-6
J gene: TRBJ2-3
D gene: TRBD2
clone size: .

CDR3 DNA: TGTGCCAGCAGTGAGGACACATTCTACGAGCAGTACTTC
CDR3 protein: CASSEDTFYEQYF
V gene: TRBV6-5
J gene: TRBJ2-7
D gene: .
clone size: many

CDR3 DNA: TGCGCCAGCAGCGAAGCCCCCACGAGCTCCTACGAGCAGTACTTC
CDR3 protein: CASSEAPTSSYEQYF
V gene: TRBV5-1
J gene: TRBJ2-7
D gene: .
clone size: .

CDR3 DNA: TGTGCCAGCAGACCCCGGGACACCTACAATGAGCAGTTCTTC
CDR3 protein: CASRPRDTYNEQFF
V gene: TRBV6-1
J gene: TRBJ2-1
D gene: .
clone size: once

CDR3 DNA: TGCAGTGCGGGAGGTGGAGATACGCAGTATTTT
CDR3 protein: CSAGGGDTQYF
V gene: TRBV20-1
J gene: TRBJ2-3
D gene: .
clone size: .

CDR3 DNA: TGTGCCAGCAGTCTGGGCCGCTCCTATAATTCACCCCTCCACTTT
CDR3 protein: CASSLGRSYNSPLHF
V gene: TRBV27
J gene: TRBJ1-6
D gene: .
clone size: .

CDR3 DNA: TGTGCCAGCAGTATAGGGACAGTAGGGAGCTATGGCTACACCTTC
CDR3 protein: CASSIGTVGSYGYTF
V gene: TRBV6-1
J gene: TRBJ1-2
D gene: TRBD1
clone size: .

CDR3 DNA: TGTGCCAGCAGCTTAGATCGAGCTAGCGGGGGCCTCAGCTCCTACAATGAGCAGTTCTTC
CDR3 protein: CASSLDRASGGLSSYNEQFF
V gene: TRBV11-3
J gene: TRBJ2-1
D gene: TRBD2
clone size: .

CDR3 DNA: TGTGCCAGTAGTGCCTTTTACGCGGGGGGCTCTTACAATGAGCAGTTCTTC
CDR3 protein: CASSAFYAGGSYNEQFF
V gene: TRBV19
J gene: TRBJ2-1
D gene: TRBD2
clone size: .

CDR3 DNA: TGTGCCAGTGCTAAGGGGAACAGGGGTAATTCACCCCTCCACTTT
CDR3 protein: CASAKGNRGNSPLHF
V gene: TRBV6-4
J gene: TRBJ1-6
D gene: TRBD1
clone size: .

CDR3 DNA: TGTGCCAGCAGTTACTCGGGCGGCGGGAGCTCCTACGAGCAGTACTTC
CDR3 protein: CASSYSGGGSSYEQYF
V gene: TRBV6-5
J gene: TRBJ2-7
D gene: TRBD2
clone size: .